Presented here are 23 T cell receptor beta chains from one specimen sequenced in a study of cytomegalovirus exposure and HLA in healthy donors. Primers for the PCR totalled 60 Vbeta and 13 Jbeta. TCRdb's copy holds only in-frame clones and misses some; the assay was immunoSEQ multiplex PCR. Among 80,000 or so clones listed, over 70% were seen once. Material for sequencing was PBMCs. The origin of the receptors is a woman aged 40 to 49 in good health and CMV-seronegative.

The J gene is TRBJ2-3, the V gene TRBV7-9; no clear D. Germline V gives CDR1 SEHNR, CDR2 FQNEAQ (reference sequence). V lost 7 bases and J lost 3, with 14 bases in between. The CDR3 loop spans 14 amino acids. In DNA, the CDR3 is TGTGCCAGCACCGACAAAGTGTGGACAGATACGCAGTATTTT. Translated: CASTDKVWTDTQYF.

This clone appeared a single time. The chain combines TRBV11-2 with TRBJ2-1, with D possibly matching TRBD2 (5 bases). Trimming left V 5 bases short and J 10 bases short, with 21 bases between. Germline CDR1 reads SGHAT; CDR2 reads FQNNGV. This CDR3 is 15 amino acids long. In DNA form, the CDR3 reads TGTGCCAGCAGCCGGGCCGCATACACCTCGGGGGAGCAGTTCTTC. Its translation is CASSRAAYTSGEQFF.

The genes are TRBV5-1 and TRBJ1-1; 7 bases are a match to TRBD1. CDR1 and CDR2 from the germline V gene are SGHRS and YFSETQ. The trim removed 0 bases at V and 0 bases at J, leaving 2 bases unmatched. The CDR3 has 15 residues. This CDR3 reads CASSLADRLNTEAFF. The CDR3 nucleotides are TGCGCCAGCAGCTTGGCGGACAGGTTGAACACTGAAGCTTTCTTT. Full variable domain (remainder filled in from reference TRBV5-1 and TRBJ1-1): KAGVTQTPRYLIKTRGQQVTLSCSPISGHRSVSWYQQTPGQGLQFLFEYFSETQRNKGNFPGRFSGRQFSNSRSEMNVSTLELGDSALYLCASSLADRLNTEAFFGQGTRLTVV.

This sequence joins TRBV5-4 and TRBJ1-2; the D is unclear. The CDR3 loop spans 15 amino acids. Germline CDR1 is SGHNT and CDR2 is YYREEE (reference sequence). V shed 2 bases and J shed 0 bases, with 11 bases lying between them. CDR3 DNA sequence: TGTGCCAGCAGCTTCGTGGCAGACTCTAACTATGGCTACACCTTC. This sequence encodes CASSFVADSNYGYTF.

The rearrangement links TRBV5-4 to TRBJ1-1; TRBD1 aligns across 7 bases. The CDR3 sequence is 14 residues long. The trim removed 6 bases at V and 6 bases at J, leaving 11 bases unmatched. Germline-derived CDR1 and CDR2 are SGHNT and YYREEE (reference sequence). The CDR3 loop reads CASTSNRGDAEAFF. CDR3 sequence (DNA): TGTGCCAGCACCTCAAACAGGGGTGACGCTGAAGCTTTCTTT.

V usage is TRBV30 and J usage is TRBJ1-5; TRBD1 matches 7 bases. The CDR3 contains 14 residues. J was trimmed by 3 bases and V by 7 bases; bases with no gene match: 9. In germline, CDR1 is GTSNPN, CDR2 SVGIG (reference sequence). The chain's CDR3 is CASSRDSFNQPQHF. The CDR3, as DNA: TGTGCCTCTTCAAGGGACAGTTTCAATCAGCCCCAGCATTTT.

V is TRBV2 and J is TRBJ2-3, with TRBD2 matching 9 bases. This CDR3 contains 16 residues. The V gene's germline CDR1 is SNHLY and CDR2 FYNNEI. The ends lost 10 bases at V and 1 base at J; junction bases unmatched: 12. CDR3 DNA: TGTGCCACTAGGACTAGCGCTCCGGTGGGCACAGATACGCAGTATTTT. Its protein is CATRTSAPVGTDTQYF.

The chain combines TRBV5-8 with TRBJ1-5; 7 nucleotides line up with TRBD1. The J segment lost 4 bases and the V segment lost 6 bases, leaving 10 bases of the junction unmatched. CDR3 size: 15 residues. Germline V CDR1 and CDR2: SGHTS, YDEGEE. CDR3 sequence reads: CASNYRGWANQPQHF. The CDR3 region has the DNA TGTGCCAGCAATTACAGGGGATGGGCAAATCAGCCCCAGCATTTT.

This chain's CDR3 is CASSSDRGHEQFF. The CDR3 region has the DNA TGTGCCAGCAGCTCGGACAGGGGACATGAGCAGTTCTTC. The chain employs TRBV7-8 and TRBJ2-1; 9 nucleotides align to TRBD1. CDR1 is SGHVS, CDR2 FQNEAQ, per germline. The CDR3 length is 13 residues. V was pared by 4 bases and J by 8 bases, with 3 bases of the junction left unmatched.

CDR3 in amino acids: CASKGEKQGISANQPQHF. CDR3 nucleotide sequence: TGTGCCAGTAAGGGGGAAAAACAGGGGATTTCGGCGAATCAGCCCCAGCATTTT. The rearrangement joins TRBV19 to TRBJ1-5; 7 bases are a match to TRBD1. The V segment lost 7 bases and the J segment 4 bases; nucleotides outside the gene matches: 19. The germline gives CDR1 LNHDA, CDR2 SQIVND (reference sequence). The CDR3 is 18 amino acids.

V gene TRBV10-3 combines with J gene TRBJ2-3; tentative D call: TRBD2 (6 bases). Germline V gene lookup returns CDR1 ENHRY and CDR2 SYGVKD. V was clipped by 5 bases and J by 2 bases, with 14 bases between them. The CDR3 consists of 15 residues. The CDR3 region has the DNA TGTGCCATCAGTTTCTCGGGGGAAAACACAGATACGCAGTATTTT. Residues: CAISFSGENTDTQYF.

The J gene is TRBJ2-4, the V gene TRBV18; tentative D call: TRBD2 (6 bases). V lost 3 bases to trimming and J lost 3 bases, with 12 bases between them. CDR3 size: 15 residues. Germline V gives CDR1 KGHSH, CDR2 LQKENI. CDR3 nucleotides: TGTGCCAGCTCACCTAATTTGGGAGGCAAAAACATTCAGTACTTC. This translates into CASSPNLGGKNIQYF.

The chain joins TRBV2 to TRBJ2-3; possibly TRBD1 for D (6 bases). Deletions cut 6 bases from V and 6 bases from J, with 19 bases between. CDR3 length equals 15 residues. Germline values: CDR1 SNHLY, CDR2 FYNNEI. In DNA form, the CDR3 reads TGTGCCAGCAGGCAAGGACAGCTCTTTTTGGATACGCAGTATTTT. Translation: CASRQGQLFLDTQYF.

This clone appeared a few times. The chain links TRBV5-1 to TRBJ2-7; weak D call: TRBD1 (6 bases). This CDR3 is built from 18 residues. Germline assignment: CDR1 SGHRS and CDR2 YFSETQ. Trimming took 3 bases from V and 3 from J, leaving 25 bases between them. In DNA, the CDR3 is TGCGCCAGCAGCTGGACCCCGACAGGACCTACACGTCACTACGAGCAGTACTTC. Amino acid sequence: CASSWTPTGPTRHYEQYF.

The rearrangement joins TRBV29-1 to TRBJ1-2; possible D gene TRBD1, 5 bases. Germline lookup yields CDR1 SQVTM and CDR2 ANQGSEA. CDR3 length: 13 amino acids. V lost 7 bases to trimming and J lost 0 bases, with 12 bases between them. CDR3 sequence reads: CSGGHTANYGYTF. The CDR3 DNA sequence: TGCAGCGGTGGACACACCGCTAACTATGGCTACACCTTC.

The chain employs TRBV28 and TRBJ2-2; TRBD1 agrees at 9 bases. V lost 0 bases to trimming and J lost 6 bases; unmatched junction nucleotides: 5. Germline V gene sequence: CDR1 MDHEN, CDR2 SYDVKM. This CDR3 spans 16 amino acids. CDR3 sequence (DNA): TGTGCCAGCAGTTTATGGGGACAGGGAATCTCCGGGGAGCTGTTTTTT. Translated, it gives CASSLWGQGISGELFF.

The rearrangement uses TRBV14 and TRBJ2-1, with 8 positions matching TRBD1. V lost 5 bases to trimming and J lost 0 bases; unmatched junction nucleotides: 6. This CDR3 is built from 16 residues. Germline V lookup: CDR1 SGHDN, CDR2 FVKESK. In DNA form, the CDR3 reads TGTGCCAGCAGCGCTACAGGGGGGAGCTCCTACAATGAGCAGTTCTTC. This translates into CASSATGGSSYNEQFF.

This clone occurred a few times. The V call is TRBV7-8, the J call TRBJ1-2, with 11 bases matching TRBD1. Looked up from germline, CDR1 is SGHVS and CDR2 is FQNEAQ. V was clipped by 5 bases and J by 8 bases; unmatched bases: 10. This CDR3 has 15 amino acids. CDR3 sequence: CASSRGTGGLIGYTF. The DNA of the CDR3 is TGTGCCAGCAGCCGTGGGACAGGGGGTTTGATAGGCTACACCTTC.

This clone was observed a single time. Here the CDR3 reads CASSQSRWNEQFF. CDR3 nucleotide sequence: TGTGCCAGCAGCCAAAGCCGGTGGAATGAGCAGTTCTTC. V usage is TRBV9 and J usage is TRBJ2-1; D is ambiguous. The germline CDR1 and CDR2 sequences are SGDLS and YYNGEE. Trimming removed 4 bases at V and 7 bases at J, with 12 bases between. The CDR3 has 13 amino acids.

This clone was detected only a few times. This chain joins TRBV7-2 and TRBJ2-1; weak D call: TRBD2 (6 bases). The CDR3 is made up of 14 amino acids. The germline CDR1 and CDR2 sequences are SGHTA and FQGNSA. V gave up 5 bases and J gave up 13 bases, with 21 bases separating them. DNA for the CDR3: TGTGCCAGCAGCCCAGATTGGGGACTCGGGGGACAGTTCTTC. Encoded protein: CASSPDWGLGGQFF.

The chain is built from TRBV9 and TRBJ1-1; 7 bases map to TRBD1. V gave up 1 base and J gave up 6 bases; unmatched junction bases: 6. The germline V gene has CDR1 SGDLS and CDR2 YYNGEE. There are 14 residues in the CDR3. CDR3 in DNA: TGTGCCAGCAGCGTAATAGGGACAGCCTCTGAAGCTTTCTTT. Translated: CASSVIGTASEAFF.

The chain joins TRBV18 to TRBJ1-1; TRBD1 aligns across 9 bases. Trimming took 3 bases from V and 9 from J; bases not matched to a gene: 8. The CDR3 sequence is 14 residues long. Per the germline V gene, CDR1 is KGHSH and CDR2 is LQKENI. The CDR3 reads CASSPAGDREKAFF. Written as DNA, the CDR3 is TGTGCCAGCTCACCCGCAGGGGACAGGGAAAAAGCTTTCTTT. Combining the CDR3 with reference TRBV18 and TRBJ1-1 gives the whole variable domain NAGVMQNPRHLVRRRGQEARLRCSPMKGHSHVYWYRQLPEEGLKFMVYLQKENIIDESGMPKERFSAEFPKEGPSILRIQQVVRGDSAAYFCASSPAGDREKAFFGQGTRLTVV.

The chain is built from TRBV7-9 and TRBJ1-5; the match to TRBD1 covers 12 bases. CDR1 SEHNR and CDR2 FQNEAQ come from the germline V gene (reference sequence). This CDR3 contains 14 residues. Losses at the gene ends were 5 bases for V and 9 bases for J; bases not matched to a gene: 5. The CDR3 DNA sequence: TGTGCCAGCAGCAAGGGGACAGGGGGCCGGCCCCAGCATTTT. Its protein product is CASSKGTGGRPQHF. Combining the CDR3 with reference TRBV7-9 and TRBJ1-5 gives the whole variable domain DTGVSQNPRHKITKRGQNVTFRCDPISEHNRLYWYRQTLGQGPEFLTYFQNEAQLEKSRLLSDRFSAERPKGSFSTLEIQRTEQGDSAMYLCASSKGTGGRPQHFGDGTRLSIL.